This TCR beta chain was found in a study of prognosis after radiotherapy for stage I lung cancer. In the study overall: In this cohort, no one received concurrent therapy with stereotactic body radiotherapy.

This clonotype occurred many times. The study amplified the TCR beta CDR3 region from genomic DNA. This amplification was carried out by two rounds of multiplex PCR. Specific primers for each TRBV and TRBJ gene were what first-round PCR used. MiXCR was run by TCRdb on the multiplex PCR reads, yielding one entry per CDR3 protein. The sample shows about 12,000 distinct CDR3 sequences, nearly 55% of them seen only once. Prior chemotherapy, radiotherapy and other malignancies were absent; CT and PET/CT showed node-negative disease. This specimen was PBMCs, taken before or after stereotactic body radiation therapy (not recorded which). This sequence was found in a donor over 45 with non-small cell lung cancer.

The CDR3 DNA is TGTGCCACCAGCAGCGGGGCCGGACAGACCTACGAGCAGTACTTC. Translating it yields CATSSGAGQTYEQYF. The V and J genes are TRBV15 and TRBJ2-7; D is possibly TRBD1 (6 bases). V was clipped by 3 bases and J by 2 bases, with 14 bases between them. CDR1 is LNHNV and CDR2 is YYDKDF in the germline V gene (reference sequence). The length of the CDR3 is 15 residues.